A selection of T cell receptor beta chains follows, all from one sample in a study of T cell repertoires in ileal Crohn's disease. Method: immunoSEQ multiplex PCR; TCRdb's copy keeps in-frame clones and lacks some. The table records about 8,400 clones, approximately 80% of them present only once. The specimen sequenced was ileal tissue. The source of these receptors is an adult with Crohn's disease. Each CDR3 is given without its conserved first and last residue.

V	CDR3
TRBV4-1	ASSRSGLRRETQY
TRBV16	ASSQSTGGWTDTQY
TRBV6-4	ASSDASGSQTDTQY
TRBV7-9	ASSPYYNEQF
TRBV7-9	ASSSGGGTRSSGNTIY
TRBV28	ASSSPGVSLTEAF
TRBV4-3	ASSQDTSGRVEQY
TRBV4-1	ASSQERGYGSSADTQY
TRBV10-3	AISATQTGTGGTGEQY
TRBV10-3	AIGDYGYT
TRBV5-5	ASSLVAGSNQPQH
TRBV12-1	ASSFPAIYNEQF
TRBV5-1	ASSLAGEVNEKLF
TRBV11-2	ASSRGASGHYEQY
TRBV28	ASSLKSGHNEQF
TRBV5-1	ASSVNTRDSNTEAF
TRBV5-4	ASSGGTGIGELF
TRBV7-9	ASSSADRGNGNEQF
TRBV6-1	ASSEWRGGTNTGELF
TRBV4-2	ASSQDSSRGIGGGYT
TRBV9	ASSEGPGTSTEHGYT
TRBV5-1	ASSFSWDTATDTQY